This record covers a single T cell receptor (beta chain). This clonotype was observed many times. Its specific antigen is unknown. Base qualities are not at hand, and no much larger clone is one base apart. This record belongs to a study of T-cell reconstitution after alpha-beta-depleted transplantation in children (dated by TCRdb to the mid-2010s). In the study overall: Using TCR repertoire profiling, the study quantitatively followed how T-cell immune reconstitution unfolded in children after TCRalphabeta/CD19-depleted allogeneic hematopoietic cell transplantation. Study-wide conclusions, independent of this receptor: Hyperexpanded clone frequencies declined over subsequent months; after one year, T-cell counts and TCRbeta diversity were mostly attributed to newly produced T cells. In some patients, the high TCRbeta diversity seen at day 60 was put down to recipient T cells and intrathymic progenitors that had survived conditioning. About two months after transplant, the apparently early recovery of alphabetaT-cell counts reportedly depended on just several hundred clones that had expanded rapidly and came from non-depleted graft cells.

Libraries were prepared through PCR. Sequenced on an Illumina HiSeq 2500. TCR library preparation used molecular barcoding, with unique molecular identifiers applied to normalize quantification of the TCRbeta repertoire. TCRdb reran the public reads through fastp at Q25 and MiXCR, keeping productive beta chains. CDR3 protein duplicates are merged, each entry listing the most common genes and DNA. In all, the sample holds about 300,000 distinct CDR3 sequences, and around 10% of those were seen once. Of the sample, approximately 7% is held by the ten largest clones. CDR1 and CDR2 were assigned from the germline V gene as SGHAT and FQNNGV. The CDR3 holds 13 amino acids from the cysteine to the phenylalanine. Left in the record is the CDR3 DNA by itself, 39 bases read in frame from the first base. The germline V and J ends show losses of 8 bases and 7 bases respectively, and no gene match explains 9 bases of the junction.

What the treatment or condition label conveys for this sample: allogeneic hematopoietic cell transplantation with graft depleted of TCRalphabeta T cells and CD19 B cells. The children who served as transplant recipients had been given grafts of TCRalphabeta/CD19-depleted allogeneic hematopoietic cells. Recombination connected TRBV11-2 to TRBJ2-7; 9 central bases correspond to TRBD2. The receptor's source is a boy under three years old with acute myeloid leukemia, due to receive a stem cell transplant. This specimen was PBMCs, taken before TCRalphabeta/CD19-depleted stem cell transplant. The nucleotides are TGTGCCAGCCAGCGGGGGGCACCCTGGGAGCAGTACTTC. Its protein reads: CASQRGAPWEQYF.